Below, 10 T cell receptor beta chains from the same sample are listed, as sequenced in a study of neurological immune-mediated disorders. From the 5' RACE reads, TCRdb called clonotypes with MiXCR, one entry per CDR3 protein. Of 50,000 to 70,000 distinct CDR3 sequences in the sample, roughly 4.5% were seen once. Sequenced input: PBMCs. These receptors originate from a young man with multiple sclerosis.

This clonotype was detected many times. V and J are TRBV5-6 and TRBJ2-7, with D hard to call. The germline V gene has CDR1 SGHDT and CDR2 YYEEEE. Deletions cut 4 bases from V and 1 base from J, with 15 bases between. CDR3 length: 15 amino acids. CDR3 loop: CASSTWEGPSYEQYV. As DNA, the CDR3 is TGTGCCAGCAGCACCTGGGAAGGTCCTTCCTACGAGCAGTACGTC.

The table lists this clonotype with many counts. The genes are TRBV6-5 and TRBJ2-2, with TRBD1 as a possible D gene (6 bases). V gave up 8 bases and J gave up 5 bases, with 15 bases separating them. The length of the CDR3 is 14 residues. The V gene's germline CDR1 is MNHEY and CDR2 SVGAGI. The CDR3 spells CASHVQGWTGELFF. The CDR3 region has the DNA TGTGCCAGCCATGTACAGGGATGGACCGGGGAGCTGTTTTTT.

In this sample, this clonotype turned up many times. The rearrangement links TRBV7-8 to TRBJ1-1; the D gene is possibly TRBD1 (6 bases). Germline V gene sequence: CDR1 SGHVS, CDR2 FQNEAQ. Trimming removed 3 bases from V and 0 bases from J, with 14 bases in between. There are 16 residues in the CDR3. This CDR3 is CASSLGRQVMNTEAFF. The CDR3 nucleotides are TGTGCCAGCAGCTTGGGTCGACAGGTTATGAACACTGAAGCTTTCTTT.

This clonotype was recorded many times. The chain employs TRBV20-1 and TRBJ1-4; D is undetermined. Germline V lookup: CDR1 DFQATT, CDR2 SNEGSKA (reference sequence). The CDR3 has 16 amino acids. V dropped 0 bases and J dropped 8 bases, with 19 bases sitting between them. This CDR3 is CSARDFATALAEKLFF. The DNA of the CDR3 is TGCAGTGCTAGAGATTTTGCGACCGCCTTGGCGGAAAAACTGTTTTTT.

This clonotype occurred many times. V gene TRBV4-1 combines with J gene TRBJ1-1, with D uncertain. CDR1 is MGHRA and CDR2 is YSYEKL in the germline V gene. This CDR3 has 12 residues. V was shortened by 0 bases and J by 10 bases, with 9 bases between the two germline ends. CDR3 sequence reads: CASSQDRILAFF. CDR3 sequence (DNA): TGCGCCAGCAGCCAAGACAGGATTTTAGCTTTCTTT.

The V call is TRBV20-1, the J call TRBJ2-1; tentative D call: TRBD2 (5 bases). V gave up 2 bases and J gave up 12 bases, with 14 bases separating them. The CDR3 has 12 amino acids. The V gene's germline CDR1 is DFQATT and CDR2 SNEGSKA (reference sequence). CDR3 nucleotides: TGCAGTGCTAGAATTGGAGGCCGTATGCAGTTCTTC. Protein product: CSARIGGRMQFF.

DNA of the CDR3: TGCGCCAGCAGCTCTTTCTCACAGGGTATGATGAACACTGAAGCTTTCTTT. It yields the protein CASSSFSQGMMNTEAFF. This sequence joins TRBV5-1 and TRBJ1-1, with TRBD1 as a possible D gene (6 bases). V lost 3 bases and J 0 bases, leaving 18 bases between the germline ends. This CDR3 comprises 17 residues. The germline V gene has CDR1 SGHRS and CDR2 YFSETQ.

The J gene is TRBJ2-7, the V gene TRBV20-1; possible D gene TRBD2, 5 bases. CDR3 length: 12 residues. Germline CDR1 is DFQATT and CDR2 is SNEGSKA (reference sequence). The CDR3: CSGRGKGYEQYF. The CDR3 bases are TGCAGCGGCCGGGGAAAGGGCTACGAGCAGTACTTC.

This clonotype was detected a few times. The rearrangement links TRBV6-6 to TRBJ1-6; D is ambiguous. Germline CDR1 and CDR2: MNHNY and SVGAGI (reference sequence). V was trimmed by 11 bases and J by 9 bases, leaving 14 bases between them. This CDR3 contains 12 residues. The chain's CDR3 is CAAFSWGSPLHF. The CDR3 DNA follows: TGTGCCGCCTTTTCGTGGGGTTCACCCCTCCACTTT.

V and J are TRBV20-1 and TRBJ2-5; D remains ambiguous. Germline CDR1 reads DFQATT; CDR2 reads SNEGSKA (reference sequence). Trimming left V 6 bases short and J 3 bases short, with 17 bases between. This CDR3 comprises 14 residues. CDR3 bases: TGCAGTGCGCCTAACCACGGCAGAGAAGAGACCCAGTACTTC. As protein: CSAPNHGREETQYF.